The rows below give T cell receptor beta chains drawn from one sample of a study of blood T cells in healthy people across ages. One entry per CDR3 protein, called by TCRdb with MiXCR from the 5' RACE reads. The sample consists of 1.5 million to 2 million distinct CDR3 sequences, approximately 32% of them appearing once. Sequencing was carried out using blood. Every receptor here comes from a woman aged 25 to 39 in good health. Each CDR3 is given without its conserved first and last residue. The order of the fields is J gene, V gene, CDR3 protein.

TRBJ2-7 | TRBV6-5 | ASSYARGPYEQY
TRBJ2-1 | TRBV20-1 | SAQGLAGGNYEQF
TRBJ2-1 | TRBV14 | ASSPVWARNEQF
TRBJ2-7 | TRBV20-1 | SASGGGEQY
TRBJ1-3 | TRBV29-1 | SAITGNTIY
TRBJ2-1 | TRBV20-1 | SARGPVNEQF
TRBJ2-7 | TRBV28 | ASNRDRRYYEQY
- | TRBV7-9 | ASREPGTNYEQY
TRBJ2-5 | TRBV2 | ASSVGKETQY
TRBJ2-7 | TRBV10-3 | AISAWAGNYEQY
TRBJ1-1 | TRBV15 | ATSSRAGWTEAF
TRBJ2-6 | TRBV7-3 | ASSPSPGANVLT
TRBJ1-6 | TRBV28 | ASHRENNSPLH
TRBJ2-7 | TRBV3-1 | ASSQDGVREVEQY
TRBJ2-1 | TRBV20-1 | SARHLVGAYNEQF
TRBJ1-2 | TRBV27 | ASSPGTGGFGYT
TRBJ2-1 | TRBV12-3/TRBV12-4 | ASSGMSSYNDQF
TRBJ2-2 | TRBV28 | ASSLSQTGELF
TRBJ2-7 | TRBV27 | ASSLTGTKSYEQY
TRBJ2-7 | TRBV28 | ASRTPTASYEQY
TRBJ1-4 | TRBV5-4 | ASSQGQGLSNEKLF
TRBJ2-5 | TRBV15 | ATSIARAYEQY
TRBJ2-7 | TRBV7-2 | ASSLAAGQGALLPTYEQY
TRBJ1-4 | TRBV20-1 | SANSPGLGEKLF
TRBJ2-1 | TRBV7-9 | AERGKDYNEQF
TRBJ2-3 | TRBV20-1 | TSLRAGDTQY
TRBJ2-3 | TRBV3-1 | ASSQDNEREVADTQY
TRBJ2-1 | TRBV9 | ASSPPPGQGSHEQF
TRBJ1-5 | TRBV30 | AWSISVNQPRH
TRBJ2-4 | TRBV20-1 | SARVPARHIQY
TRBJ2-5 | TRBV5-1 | ASSSSGRAGLRETQY
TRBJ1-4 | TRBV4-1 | ASSPGQGEEKLF
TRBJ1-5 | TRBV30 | AGGGSNQPQH
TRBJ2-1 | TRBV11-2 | ASSFTGKQDNEQF
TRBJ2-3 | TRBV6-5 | ASTSTGTPGDTQY
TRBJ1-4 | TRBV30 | AWSFNEKLF
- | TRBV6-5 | ASSLAGGTEKETQY
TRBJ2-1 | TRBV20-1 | SAPDRSSYNEQF
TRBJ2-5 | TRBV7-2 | ASSLVKKTQY
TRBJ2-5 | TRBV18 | ASSHMDRVGETQY
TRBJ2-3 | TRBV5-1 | ASSETSGAADTQY
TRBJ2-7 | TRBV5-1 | ASRWGRAGEQY
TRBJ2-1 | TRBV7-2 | ASSPTSGRHNEQF
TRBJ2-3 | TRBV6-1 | ASSNPGSTDTQY
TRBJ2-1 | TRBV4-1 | ASSLPWGGIDNEQF
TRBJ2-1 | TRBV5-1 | ASSLPGAGNNEQF